This T cell receptor (beta chain) was recorded in a study of Graves' ophthalmopathy and Graves' hyperthyroidism. The table lists this clonotype with many counts. As the template, RNA transcripts were used to amplify TCR beta CDR3 regions. Amplification began with first-round RT-PCR using HTBI primers, then second-round multiplex PCR was performed. MiXCR, run by TCRdb on the multiplex PCR reads, gives a single entry per CDR3 protein. The table includes a few hundred thousand distinct CDR3 sequences, under 45% detected once. Source material: peripheral blood or thyroid tissue (not recorded which). The receptor comes from an adult man with Graves' hyperthyroidism.

In nucleotides, the CDR3 is TGTGCCAGCAGTTTTGGGGCCCAAGAGACCCAGTACTTC. Protein: CASSFGAQETQYF. The chain employs TRBV12-3 or TRBV12-4 and TRBJ2-5, with D perhaps TRBD1 (5 bases). This CDR3 region has 13 residues. V was pared by 3 bases and J by 1 base, with 6 bases between.